The rows below give T cell receptor beta chains drawn from one sample of a study of blood T cell repertoires in COVID-19. Assay used: immunoSEQ multiplex PCR; TCRdb lists only in-frame clones, some missing. The sample yields some 50,000 clones, around 80% seen once. The specimen sequenced was peripheral blood. The origin of the receptors is a human donor in a cohort sampled during active COVID-19. Each CDR3 is given with its conserved first and last residue. Each record gives: clone size, D gene, V gene, J gene, CDR3 DNA, CDR3 protein. D genes are given only for firm matches. Clone sizes are given selectively: once, few, many, or a class where the clone is expanded.

clone size: .
D gene: .
V gene: TRBV6-4
J gene: TRBJ1-1
CDR3 DNA: TGTGCCAGCGATTGGCGGGGGGAAGCTTTCTTT
CDR3 protein: CASDWRGEAFF

clone size: .
D gene: TRBD1
V gene: TRBV5-1
J gene: TRBJ2-5
CDR3 DNA: TGCGCCAGCTCCTACCGACAGGGGATAAGAGAGACCCAGTACTTC
CDR3 protein: CASSYRQGIRETQYF

clone size: once
D gene: .
V gene: TRBV4-3
J gene: TRBJ2-1
CDR3 DNA: TGCGCCAGCAGCCAAGATCGGGGCGGGGCGAGCTCCTACAATGAGCAGTTCTTC
CDR3 protein: CASSQDRGGASSYNEQFF

clone size: .
D gene: TRBD2
V gene: TRBV4-2
J gene: TRBJ2-1
CDR3 DNA: TGTGCCAGCAGCCAAGAAATGGGGGAGGGGGAGCAGTTCTTC
CDR3 protein: CASSQEMGEGEQFF

clone size: .
D gene: TRBD2
V gene: TRBV19
J gene: TRBJ2-7
CDR3 DNA: TGTGCCAGTAGGGGGACTAGCGGCTACGAGCAGTACTTC
CDR3 protein: CASRGTSGYEQYF

clone size: few
D gene: TRBD1
V gene: TRBV5-6
J gene: TRBJ1-2
CDR3 DNA: TGTGCCAGCAGCTTTGGGACAGGGGGCATTCGCTACACCTTC
CDR3 protein: CASSFGTGGIRYTF

clone size: .
D gene: TRBD1
V gene: TRBV19
J gene: TRBJ2-4
CDR3 DNA: TGTGCCAGTAGTATCGGCTCCGGGACAGGGCTTCGGAACATTCAGTACTTC
CDR3 protein: CASSIGSGTGLRNIQYF

clone size: .
D gene: .
V gene: TRBV4-3
J gene: TRBJ2-3
CDR3 DNA: TGCGCCAGCAGCCAATACCTGGGCGGGAGCACAGATACGCAGTATTTT
CDR3 protein: CASSQYLGGSTDTQYF

clone size: .
D gene: .
V gene: TRBV27
J gene: TRBJ2-6
CDR3 DNA: TGTGCCAGCAGTACCTTGAGCTCTGGGGCCAACGTCCTGACTTTC
CDR3 protein: CASSTLSSGANVLTF

clone size: .
D gene: .
V gene: TRBV19
J gene: TRBJ1-2
CDR3 DNA: TGTGCCAGTAGTATTTGGGTGTCGGGCTATGGCTACACCTTC
CDR3 protein: CASSIWVSGYGYTF

clone size: .
D gene: .
V gene: TRBV19
J gene: TRBJ1-1
CDR3 DNA: TGTGCCAGTAGTATTGGCAAGAACACTGAAGCTTTCTTT
CDR3 protein: CASSIGKNTEAFF

clone size: .
D gene: TRBD2
V gene: TRBV5-6
J gene: TRBJ2-5
CDR3 DNA: TGTGCCAGCAGCTCGCGGGCTAGCGGGGGCCAAGAGACCCAGTACTTC
CDR3 protein: CASSSRASGGQETQYF

clone size: .
D gene: TRBD2
V gene: TRBV5-1
J gene: TRBJ2-5
CDR3 DNA: TGCGCCAGCAGCCCACTAGCGGGGGCGCCAGGGACAGAGACCCAGTACTTC
CDR3 protein: CASSPLAGAPGTETQYF

clone size: .
D gene: .
V gene: TRBV7-9
J gene: TRBJ2-2
CDR3 DNA: TGTGCCAGCAGCCGGATTACAGGGAACACCGGGGAGCTGTTTTTT
CDR3 protein: CASSRITGNTGELFF

clone size: once
D gene: TRBD2
V gene: TRBV19
J gene: TRBJ2-1
CDR3 DNA: TGTGCCAGTAGTAGCGGGGGGCAGGTCAATGAGCAGTTCTTC
CDR3 protein: CASSSGGQVNEQFF

clone size: .
D gene: .
V gene: TRBV6-5
J gene: TRBJ2-5
CDR3 DNA: TGTGCCAGCACCCTGCCCGACACTCAAGAGACCCAGTACTTC
CDR3 protein: CASTLPDTQETQYF

clone size: .
D gene: .
V gene: TRBV18
J gene: TRBJ1-6
CDR3 DNA: TGTGCCAGCTCACCCACAATTTCAGGGAACAATTCACCCCTCCACTTT
CDR3 protein: CASSPTISGNNSPLHF

clone size: few
D gene: .
V gene: TRBV30
J gene: TRBJ1-5
CDR3 DNA: TGTGCCTGGAGTGTTGGAGGGTATAGCAATCAGCCCCAGCATTTT
CDR3 protein: CAWSVGGYSNQPQHF

clone size: .
D gene: .
V gene: TRBV7-6
J gene: TRBJ2-7
CDR3 DNA: TGTGCCAGCAGCTCCGACAGTGCCACCTACGAGCAGTACTTC
CDR3 protein: CASSSDSATYEQYF

clone size: .
D gene: .
V gene: TRBV11-3
J gene: TRBJ2-1
CDR3 DNA: TGTGCCAGCAGTGAGGACTCAAGCGGCAATGAGCAGTTCTTC
CDR3 protein: CASSEDSSGNEQFF

clone size: .
D gene: TRBD1
V gene: TRBV5-4
J gene: TRBJ2-7
CDR3 DNA: TGTGCCAGCAGTCCAGGGGGCGGCTTCTACGAGCAGTACTTC
CDR3 protein: CASSPGGGFYEQYF

clone size: .
D gene: TRBD1
V gene: TRBV18
J gene: TRBJ2-7
CDR3 DNA: TGTGCCAGCTCACGTCTGGACAGGGGTGTCGAGCAGTACTTC
CDR3 protein: CASSRLDRGVEQYF